Listed below are T cell receptor beta chains from one sample, sequenced in a study of shared clonotypes between healthy human individuals. Produced via immunoSEQ multiplex PCR; TCRdb's table is partial and in-frame only. This sample has roughly 570,000 clones, with roughly 98% found just once. Sequences were obtained from naive CD8+ T cells sorted from blood. The receptors originated from a man younger than 45 in good health. Each CDR3 is given with its conserved first and last residue. The order of the fields is CDR3 DNA, CDR3 protein, V gene, clone size, J gene, D gene. D genes are given only for firm matches. Clone sizes are given selectively: once, few, many, or a class where the clone is expanded.

DNA: TGCGCCAGCAGCTTTAACAGCCCTCAAGAAAAACTGTTTTTT; CDR3: CASSFNSPQEKLFF; V: TRBV5-1; size: NA; J: TRBJ1-4; D: NA
DNA: TGTGCCAGCAGTACGCGACTAGCGGGAGTAGTGGATGGAGATACGCAGTATTTT; CDR3: CASSTRLAGVVDGDTQYF; V: TRBV27; size: NA; J: TRBJ2-3; D: TRBD2
DNA: TGCGCCAGCAGCGGGGAGGGACTACCCAGCACAGATACGCAGTATTTT; CDR3: CASSGEGLPSTDTQYF; V: TRBV5-1; size: NA; J: TRBJ2-3; D: TRBD2
DNA: TGTGCCAGCAGGGATCTCACCTACAATGAGCAGTTCTTC; CDR3: CASRDLTYNEQFF; V: TRBV28; size: NA; J: TRBJ2-1; D: NA
DNA: TGCAGCGTTGAACTAGCGGGAGAACTAGCCAAAAACATTCAGTACTTC; CDR3: CSVELAGELAKNIQYF; V: TRBV29-1; size: NA; J: TRBJ2-4; D: TRBD2
DNA: TGTGCCAGCAGCGGTAGATCCGACAATGAGCAGTTCTTC; CDR3: CASSGRSDNEQFF; V: TRBV5-5; size: NA; J: TRBJ2-1; D: NA
DNA: TGTGCCAGCAGCCCTCCGCCGGGTAGCGGTTACGAGCAGTACTTC; CDR3: CASSPPPGSGYEQYF; V: TRBV7-9; size: once; J: TRBJ2-7; D: NA
DNA: TGTGCCAGCAGCTTAGCGGCAAATGTGGTCTCCCTCGAGCAGTACTTC; CDR3: CASSLAANVVSLEQYF; V: TRBV7-8; size: NA; J: TRBJ2-7; D: NA
DNA: TGTGCCAGCAGCGGAACAGGGGCGCTGTTGCCCTACGAGCAGTACTTC; CDR3: CASSGTGALLPYEQYF; V: TRBV11-2; size: NA; J: TRBJ2-7; D: TRBD1
DNA: TGTGCCTGGAGTGTCATGCCCGGGACCTCCAATGAGCAGTTCTTC; CDR3: CAWSVMPGTSNEQFF; V: TRBV30; size: NA; J: TRBJ2-1; D: NA
DNA: TGTGCCAGCAGCCCCGATCGTAACACCGGGGAGCTGTTTTTT; CDR3: CASSPDRNTGELFF; V: TRBV7-9; size: NA; J: TRBJ2-2; D: NA
DNA: TGTGCCAGCAGCCAACATGACTCTGGGGCCAACGTCCTGACTTTC; CDR3: CASSQHDSGANVLTF; V: TRBV7-9; size: NA; J: TRBJ2-6; D: NA
DNA: TGTGCCAGCAGCACCATACTTGAAGATACGCAGTATTTT; CDR3: CASSTILEDTQYF; V: TRBV7-3; size: NA; J: TRBJ2-3; D: NA
DNA: TGCGCCAGCAGAGGACAGGGGCGAATCGAGCAGTACTTC; CDR3: CASRGQGRIEQYF; V: TRBV5-1; size: NA; J: TRBJ2-7; D: TRBD1
DNA: TGTGCCAGCAGCCCAGACCTCATGGGGGAAGCTTTCTTT; CDR3: CASSPDLMGEAFF; V: TRBV9; size: NA; J: TRBJ1-1; D: NA